This passage covers 29 T cell receptor beta chains from one sample sequenced in a study of regulatory T cells in long-lasting Graves disease (TCRdb year 2021). The sample's time point label, decoded: newly diagnosed GD, antithyroid drugs for less than 3 months. For both TCR sequencing and RNA sequencing, RNA was extracted from PBMCs using TRIzol. Library preparation used multiplex PCR. Sequenced on an Illumina HiSeq 4000. iRepertoire HTBI primers and Arm-PCR amplification of CDR3 regions were used to construct TCR beta libraries. The public reads were reanalyzed by TCRdb: fastp trimming at Q25, MiXCR alignment, in-frame beta chains only. Rows merge per CDR3 protein into single entries with the most common DNA and genes. The sample table records some 320,000 distinct CDR3 sequences; about 18% of these occur just once. The ten largest clones add up to 38% of the sample. Source: peripheral blood mononuclear cells (PBMCs), taken at new diagnosis, from a patient treated with antithyroid drugs. The origin of the receptors is a female donor with Graves disease.

This clonotype was seen many times. The rearrangement uses TRBV20-1 and TRBJ2-6; D might be TRBD2 (6 bases). V dropped 6 bases and J dropped 9 bases, with 12 bases sitting between them. Germline loops: CDR1 DFQATT, CDR2 SNEGSKA (reference sequence). The CDR3 contains 12 residues. The CDR3 DNA sequence: TGCAGTGCCAGGGAGGAAGGCAACGTCCTGACTTTC. Translated: CSAREEGNVLTF.

This clonotype has ten or more counts. V and J are TRBV11-2 and TRBJ1-2; D not certain. CDR1 is SGHAT, CDR2 FQNNGV, per germline. The CDR3 is 15 residues long. V lost 6 bases to trimming and J lost 5 bases, with 19 bases between them. The CDR3 DNA follows: TGTGCCAGCAGAAGATTGGGCATCTTAACATATGGCTACACCTTC. As protein: CASRRLGILTYGYTF.

A word on this clonotype: With a much larger clone just one base away, this may be a read error. The CDR3 end shows no conserved phenylalanine or tryptophan, and so a read error is likely. The gene calls are TRBV24-1 and TRBJ2-1, with 11 bases lining up with TRBD2. Germline V gene data show CDR1 as KGHDR and CDR2 as SFDVKD. Germline trimming cut 4 bases from V and 6 bases from J; bases unmatched to any gene: 7. CDR3 size: 16 residues. The CDR3 loop is CATSDLRLAGGNEQFS. The CDR3 bases are TGTGCCACCAGTGACCTCCGGCTAGCGGGAGGCAATGAGCAGTTCTCC.

This clonotype was seen at least ten times. The chain is built from TRBV30 and TRBJ1-1; D is unresolved. The CDR3 has 12 amino acids. Germline V CDR1 and CDR2: GTSNPN, SVGIG (reference sequence). V was shortened by 0 bases and J by 1 base, with 3 bases between the two germline ends. The CDR3 protein is CAWSVPNTEAFF. Here the CDR3 DNA reads TGTGCCTGGAGTGTCCCGAACACTGAAGCTTTCTTT. The variable domain in full, completed from reference TRBV30 and TRBJ1-1, reads SQTIHQWPATLVQPVGSPLSLECTVEGTSNPNLYWYRQAAGRGLQLLFYSVGIGQISSEVPQNLSASRPQDRQFILSSKKLLLSDSGFYLCAWSVPNTEAFFGQGTRLTVV.

Turning to this clonotype: One junction end does not reproduce the germline sequence, and a read error may be involved. The chain joins TRBV11-2 to TRBJ2-1, with 10 bases fitting TRBD2. The germline V gene has CDR1 SGHAT and CDR2 FQNNGV. CDR3 size: 19 residues. CDR3 sequence (DNA): TGTGCCAGCAGCTTCGCGGGGGGGCCTGGACTAGCGGACTACAGTGAGCAGTTCTTC. This sequence encodes CASSFAGGPGLADYSEQFF.

Note on this clonotype: One base separates it from a far larger clone, so it is likely a read error. V is TRBV27 and J is TRBJ2-1; the match to TRBD2 covers 9 bases. V shed 2 bases and J 10 bases; nucleotides not matched to a gene: 9. The germline CDR1 and CDR2 sequences are MNHEY and SMNVEV (reference sequence). This CDR3 spans 15 amino acids. The CDR3 DNA sequence: TGTGCCAGCAGTTTACGGCGGGAGGGCCGAGGCGAGCAGTTCTTC. Its translation is CASSLRREGRGEQFF.

Notes on this clonotype: A much larger clone differs by one base, so this may be a read error. The chain couples TRBV7-6 to TRBJ1-1; D remains unclear. The CDR3 runs to 13 residues. The V end was cut by 4 bases, the J end by 1 base, with 7 bases between. In germline, CDR1 is SGHVS, CDR2 FNYEAQ. This CDR3 reads CASSSAPNTEAFF. CDR3 coding DNA: TGTGCCAGCAGCTCGGCACCGAACACTGAAGCTTTCTTT. Using reference TRBV7-6 and TRBJ1-1 for the parts outside the CDR3, the full variable domain is GAGVSQSPRYKVTKRGQDVALRCDPISGHVSLYWYRQALGQGPEFLTYFNYEAQQDKSGLPNDRFSAERPEGSISTLTIQRTEQRDSAMYRCASSSAPNTEAFFGQGTRLTVV.

The rearrangement joins TRBV7-9 to TRBJ2-5, with D possibly being TRBD1 (5 bases). V lost 7 bases and J lost 2, with 11 bases in between. The germline V gene has CDR1 SEHNR and CDR2 FQNEAQ (reference sequence). CDR3 size: 13 residues. The CDR3 region has the DNA TGTGCCAGCAAGATCGACAGTCAAGAGACCCAGTACTTC. Amino acid sequence: CASKIDSQETQYF.

This clonotype has a count of ten or more. The rearrangement uses TRBV27 and TRBJ1-5; maybe TRBD1 (5 bases). The CDR3 has 15 residues. CDR1 MNHEY and CDR2 SMNVEV come from the germline V gene (reference sequence). Deletions cut 6 bases from V and 0 bases from J, with 12 bases between. The CDR3: CASRAAGTSNQPQHF. CDR3 coding DNA: TGTGCCAGCAGGGCCGCGGGGACTAGCAATCAGCCCCAGCATTTT.

This clonotype was counted many times. The chain has TRBV29-1 and TRBJ2-1, with no clear D. This CDR3 is built from 14 residues. V was clipped by 2 bases and J by 2 bases, with 10 bases between them. Germline loops: CDR1 SQVTM, CDR2 ANQGSEA. The CDR3 region is CSVETAVAYNEQFF. CDR3 sequence (DNA): TGCAGCGTTGAAACCGCAGTAGCCTACAATGAGCAGTTCTTC.

A few counts support this clonotype. The chain is built from TRBV18 and TRBJ2-4, with 9 nucleotides matching TRBD1. V shed 0 bases, J shed 6 bases, and the junction held 6 bases outside the gene matches. Germline CDR1 reads KGHSH; CDR2 reads LQKENI. The CDR3 loop spans 16 amino acids. The CDR3 region has the DNA TGTGCCAGCTCACCACCGGGACAGGGCATAACAAACATTCAGTACTTC. Protein product: CASSPPGQGITNIQYF. Combining the CDR3 with reference TRBV18 and TRBJ2-4 gives the whole variable domain NAGVMQNPRHLVRRRGQEARLRCSPMKGHSHVYWYRQLPEEGLKFMVYLQKENIIDESGMPKERFSAEFPKEGPSILRIQQVVRGDSAAYFCASSPPGQGITNIQYFGAGTRLSVL.

This rearrangement joins TRBV5-1 to TRBJ1-1, with TRBD1 as a possible D gene (6 bases). V was trimmed by 4 bases and J by 1 base, leaving 8 bases between them. Germline-derived CDR1 and CDR2 are SGHRS and YFSETQ. CDR3 length: 13 amino acids. The CDR3 DNA reads TGCGCCAGCAGCAAGGGACAGAACACTGAAGCTTTCTTT. Amino acids: CASSKGQNTEAFF.

The sample holds many counts of this clonotype. V gene TRBV6-5 combines with J gene TRBJ1-2, with 11 bases identical to TRBD1. The germline gives CDR1 MNHEY, CDR2 SVGAGI. The CDR3 is 16 amino acids. The junction had 1 base not matched to a gene; V was cut back by 1 base and J by 0 bases. This CDR3 reads CASSYWTGGTNYGYTF. CDR3 nucleotide sequence: TGTGCCAGCAGTTACTGGACAGGGGGCACTAACTATGGCTACACCTTC.

V usage is TRBV5-6 and J usage is TRBJ1-5; D might be TRBD1 (5 bases). Germline CDR1 reads SGHDT; CDR2 reads YYEEEE. V was trimmed by 3 bases and J by 10 bases, leaving 23 bases between them. The CDR3 runs 16 residues. CDR3 nucleotide sequence: TGTGCCAGCAGCTCCACGACGCTATCACCCCGGGGCCCCCAGCATTTT. Its translation is CASSSTTLSPRGPQHF.

In its sample, this clonotype was seen many times. The rearrangement uses TRBV12-5 and TRBJ2-3, with no clear D. Trimming took 4 bases from V and 0 from J, leaving 8 bases between them. The CDR3 is 14 residues long. The germline V gene has CDR1 LGHNT and CDR2 FRNRAP. CDR3 in amino acids: CASGSIPSTDTQYF. CDR3 coding DNA: TGTGCTAGTGGTTCCATACCTAGCACAGATACGCAGTATTTT. Drawing the rest from reference TRBV12-5 and TRBJ2-3, the complete variable domain is DARVTQTPRHKVTEMGQEVTMRCQPILGHNTVFWYRQTMMQGLELLAYFRNRAPLDDSGMPKDRFSAEMPDATLATLKIQPSEPRDSAVYFCASGSIPSTDTQYFGPGTRLTVL.

This clonotype was observed many times. The gene calls are TRBV7-2 and TRBJ1-1; no reliable D call. The CDR3 spans 14 residues. The germline V gene encodes CDR1 SGHTA and CDR2 FQGNSA. Trimming shortened V by 6 bases and J by 0 bases, and 11 bases separated the two germline ends. DNA for the CDR3: TGTGCCAGCAGTCTCGGATCCGTGAACACTGAAGCTTTCTTT. Translated: CASSLGSVNTEAFF.

The sample holds many counts of this clonotype. The chain joins TRBV5-1 to TRBJ2-3, with 9 bases that match TRBD2. The CDR3 contains 16 residues. V lost 0 bases and J lost 4; bases outside the gene matches: 6. Germline V gene sequence: CDR1 SGHRS, CDR2 YFSETQ. CDR3 protein: CASSLDIAGVADTQYF. CDR3 in DNA: TGCGCCAGCAGCTTGGATATAGCGGGAGTGGCAGATACGCAGTATTTT.

A few counts support this clonotype. The chain links TRBV20-1 to TRBJ2-1, with TRBD2 matching 13 bases. CDR3 length: 18 residues. Germline V CDR1 and CDR2: DFQATT, SNEGSKA (reference sequence). Losses at the gene ends were 2 bases for V and 2 bases for J; bases not matched to a gene: 9. In DNA, the CDR3 is TGCAGTGCTAGAACTTATGGGACTAGCGGGGCCGCCTACAATGAGCAGTTCTTC. Translated, it gives CSARTYGTSGAAYNEQFF.

This clonotype was seen ten or more times. This sequence joins TRBV10-3 and TRBJ2-3; 10 bases fit TRBD2. The CDR3 extends over 19 amino acids. CDR1 is ENHRY, CDR2 SYGVKD, per germline. The V segment lost 3 bases and the J segment 0 bases; nucleotides outside the gene matches: 12. CDR3 coding DNA: TGTGCCATCAGTGAATTAGCGGGAGGCCCGGTTAGAAGCACAGATACGCAGTATTTT. This translates into CAISELAGGPVRSTDTQYF.

As concerns this clonotype: This likely came from a read error, as a far larger clone is one base away. This sequence joins TRBV12-3 or TRBV12-4 and TRBJ1-2; D is uncertain. Trimming took off 5 bases at V and 10 bases at J, with 11 bases between the two ends. The CDR3 contains 11 residues. The CDR3 is CASSGPGDYTF. CDR3 coding DNA: TGTGCCAGCAGTGGCCCCGGCGACTACACCTTC.

This clonotype was detected many times. This sequence joins TRBV7-9 and TRBJ1-2, with 11 bases lining up with TRBD1. The CDR3 loop spans 18 amino acids. V lost 1 base to trimming and J lost 4 bases; unmatched junction nucleotides: 11. CDR1 SEHNR and CDR2 FQNEAQ come from the germline V gene (reference sequence). CDR3 sequence reads: CASSLEPGQGVFPYGYTF. DNA for the CDR3: TGTGCCAGCAGCTTAGAACCGGGACAGGGGGTCTTCCCCTATGGCTACACCTTC.

Many counts were recorded for this clonotype. This rearrangement joins TRBV27 to TRBJ2-5; TRBD2 matches at 8 bases. The CDR3 contains 15 residues. Germline loops: CDR1 MNHEY, CDR2 SMNVEV (reference sequence). The V and J ends lost 6 bases and 3 bases, in that order; junction bases with no gene match: 9. The CDR3 is CASSRLAGRKETQYF. The CDR3 DNA is TGTGCCAGCAGCCGCCTAGCGGGCCGCAAAGAGACCCAGTACTTC.

This clonotype occurred many times. The chain is built from TRBV28 and TRBJ1-3; D remains ambiguous. This CDR3 contains 14 residues. Germline lookup yields CDR1 MDHEN and CDR2 SYDVKM. Trimming took 4 bases from V and 2 from J, leaving 9 bases between them. As DNA, the CDR3 is TGTGCCAGCAGTTCCCTCCGCACTGGAAACACCATATATTTT. It is translated as CASSSLRTGNTIYF.

The chain is built from TRBV28 and TRBJ2-6; 11 bases are shared with TRBD1. The ends lost 3 bases at V and 3 bases at J; junction bases unmatched: 7. The CDR3 runs to 18 residues. CDR1 and CDR2 from the germline V gene are MDHEN and SYDVKM. Here the CDR3 reads CASSFWDRGMIGANVLTF. CDR3 sequence (DNA): TGTGCCAGCAGTTTCTGGGACAGGGGGATGATTGGGGCCAACGTCCTGACTTTC. Filled out from reference TRBV28 and TRBJ2-6, the complete variable domain reads DVKVTQSSRYLVKRTGEKVFLECVQDMDHENMFWYRQDPGLGLRLIYFSYDVKMKEKGDIPEGYSVSREKKERFSLILESASTNQTSMYLCASSFWDRGMIGANVLTFGAGSRLTVL.

This clonotype was counted at least ten times. The V gene is TRBV6-4, the J gene TRBJ2-7; D is undetermined. CDR1 is MRHNA and CDR2 is SNTAGT in the germline V gene. The CDR3 covers 14 residues. With 5 bases removed from V and 1 base from J, the gap between germline ends came to 12 bases. CDR3 in amino acids: CASSTAPISYEQYF. The CDR3 DNA reads TGTGCCAGCAGTACGGCTCCTATATCCTACGAGCAGTACTTC.

This clonotype has a count of ten or more. J is TRBJ2-7 and V is TRBV28; 8 bases fit TRBD2. The CDR3 contains 15 residues. After removal of 8 bases from V and 4 bases from J, the junction contained 13 bases not matched to a gene. CDR1 MDHEN and CDR2 SYDVKM come from the germline V gene. The CDR3 DNA sequence: TGTGCCAGCCCTGGCCCGGGATTAGCGGGGTACGAGCAGTACTTC. This encodes CASPGPGLAGYEQYF.

This clonotype was picked up one time. A much larger clone differs from this one at a single base, so this may be a read error. As the CDR3 is not closed by the conserved phenylalanine or tryptophan, this likely results from a read error. The chain couples TRBV30 to TRBJ2-3; no reliable D call. Germline assignment: CDR1 GTSNPN and CDR2 SVGIG (reference sequence). With 0 bases removed from V and 1 base from J, the gap between germline ends came to 5 bases. The CDR3 length is 13 residues. The CDR3 protein is CAWSVDGTDTQYL. CDR3 sequence (DNA): TGTGCCTGGAGTGTGGATGGCACAGATACGCAGTATTTA.

The sample holds many counts of this clonotype. The chain uses TRBV5-1 and TRBJ1-1; D gene uncertain. Looked up from germline, CDR1 is SGHRS and CDR2 is YFSETQ. This CDR3 has 13 amino acids. Trimming pared 2 bases from V and 6 bases from J, leaving 11 bases between. Here the CDR3 DNA reads TGCGCCAGCAGCTTCGGGGTCGCGCCTGAAGCTTTCTTT. Its translation is CASSFGVAPEAFF. Combining the CDR3 with reference TRBV5-1 and TRBJ1-1 gives the whole variable domain KAGVTQTPRYLIKTRGQQVTLSCSPISGHRSVSWYQQTPGQGLQFLFEYFSETQRNKGNFPGRFSGRQFSNSRSEMNVSTLELGDSALYLCASSFGVAPEAFFGQGTRLTVV.

This clonotype was recorded at least ten times. V gene TRBV19 combines with J gene TRBJ2-3; D remains ambiguous. The CDR3 consists of 13 residues. V lost 3 bases, J lost 0 bases, and 4 bases lay in between. Germline CDR1 LNHDA, CDR2 SQIVND (reference sequence). The CDR3 here is CASSIGSTDTQYF. The CDR3 nucleotides are TGTGCCAGTAGTATTGGGAGCACAGATACGCAGTATTTT.